This T cell receptor (beta chain) was recorded in a study of early T cells in non-severe SARS-CoV-2 infection (dated by TCRdb to 2020 to 2022). In the study overall: Because TCR sequencing was done on bulk RNA from unsorted whole blood, the alpha and beta chains could not be paired.

Its CDR3 holds 14 amino acids, cysteine through phenylalanine. The kept DNA is CDR3 alone, 42 bases in frame from the first base. V gives up 6 bases and J gives up 1 base, and the segment between their germline ends measures 13 bases. CDR1 and CDR2 were assigned from the germline V gene (reference sequence) as SGHKS and YYEKEE. This was a case-control study nested in a cohort of healthcare workers in London, UK, who had nasopharyngeal swab PCR tests and blood samples taken every week. Healthcare workers were enrolled in the week of the UK lockdown, from 23 to 31 March 2020, and were followed every week for up to roughly 16 weeks. In its sample, this clonotype was seen many times. Its antigen is unknown. No clone much larger than this one lies a single base away; base qualities are absent. The library was produced with 5' RACE. Sequencing used a NextSeq 500. The TCR library protocol attached unique molecular identifiers to individual cDNA molecules to correct for sequencing error and PCR bias. Both TCR alpha and beta chains were sequenced, and tight co-correlation was observed between alpha and beta sequence abundances in each sample. Turning to the authors' computational methods: Decombinator V4 was used to annotate the V gene, J gene and CDR3 of the TCR sequences. Expanded TCRs were defined as changing significantly between any two time points under a Poisson model with p below 0.0001. TCR abundances were normalised to the total number of TCRs sequenced per sample and were expressed as counts per million. TRAV1-2 paired with TRAJ12, TRAJ20 or TRAJ33 defined MAIT TCRs, while TRAV10 paired with TRAJ18 defined iNKT TCRs. A search of VDJdb, accessed on 1 November 2021, was run for TCRs annotated to CMV, EBV and SARS-CoV-2, with TCRs annotated for multiple antigens excluded. The public reads were run again by TCRdb, first through fastp at Q25 and then through MiXCR, and only productive beta chains were kept. CDR3 protein sequences are deduplicated, and each keeps its most common genes and DNA. TCRdb's processing, not the authors', yielded these V and J calls. In this sample the table shows roughly 80,000 distinct CDR3 sequences, 8.5% to 10% of which occur a single time. The ten largest account for approximately 4.8% of the sample.

The paper as a whole reports these results and caveats: Matching against VDJdb was skewed toward anti-spike CD8 responses, likely underestimated virus-specific expansions, and missed private and CD4 specificities.

In this chain, TRBV5-5 is recombined with TRBJ1-1, with the D gene not clear enough to name. The sample was whole blood. The source is an adult who was a healthcare worker with PCR-confirmed SARS-CoV-2 infection or an uninfected control (not recorded which). The CDR3 is CASTEALANTEAFF. The DNA sequence is TGTGCCAGCACGGAGGCGCTGGCGAACACTGAAGCTTTCTTT.